These 13 T cell receptor beta chains were sequenced from one sample in a study of T cells in Graves' hyperthyroidism and ophthalmopathy. RNA transcripts gave rise to amplified TCR beta CDR3 regions. HTBI primers were employed in a first-round RT-PCR of the TCR CDR3. Via MiXCR, TCRdb re-called the multiplex PCR reads, giving one row per CDR3 protein. The data show roughly 700,000 distinct CDR3 sequences, roughly 17% seen once. Specimen: blood. The receptor source for this set is a man aged 45-65 years with Graves' hyperthyroidism.

This clonotype has a count of ten or more. The rearrangement joins TRBV3-1 to TRBJ1-1; a possible D gene is TRBD1 (5 bases). Germline CDR1 reads LGHDT; CDR2 reads YNNKEL (reference sequence). This CDR3 has 12 residues. Trimming took 5 bases from V and 6 from J, leaving 10 bases between them. CDR3 sequence (DNA): TGTGCCAGCAGCGAAATGGGGGCTGAAGCTTTCTTT. It specifies CASSEMGAEAFF. Full variable domain (remainder filled in from reference TRBV3-1 and TRBJ1-1): DTAVSQTPKYLVTQMGNDKSIKCEQNLGHDTMYWYKQDSKKFLKIMFSYNNKELIINETVPNRFSPKSPDKAHLNLHINSLELGDSAVYFCASSEMGAEAFFGQGTRLTVV.

The J gene is TRBJ2-2, the V gene TRBV6-2 or TRBV6-3; the D is unclear. V was trimmed by 2 bases and J by 0 bases, leaving 10 bases between them. From germline, CDR1 is MNHEY and CDR2 SVGEGT. The CDR3 loop spans 16 amino acids. The CDR3 DNA follows: TGTGCCAGCAGTTACCTACCGGGTGCGAACACCGGGGAGCTGTTTTTT. Protein sequence: CASSYLPGANTGELFF.

The rearrangement uses TRBV20-1 and TRBJ2-7; 7 bases align to TRBD2. CDR1 is DFQATT and CDR2 is SNEGSKA in the germline V gene (reference sequence). Trimming at V came to 6 bases and at J to 2 bases, leaving 10 bases not matched to a gene. The CDR3 runs to 14 residues. The CDR3 DNA follows: TGCAGTGCAAGCCACTGGGGGGGGGCCTACGAGCAGTACTTC. This gives the protein CSASHWGGAYEQYF.

The chain links TRBV27 to TRBJ2-1; TRBD2 matches at 13 bases. Germline V gene lookup returns CDR1 MNHEY and CDR2 SMNVEV (reference sequence). V lost 7 bases to trimming and J lost 9 bases; unmatched junction nucleotides: 6. The CDR3 extends over 14 amino acids. CDR3 DNA: TGTGCCAGCAAAGGACTAGCGGGAGACTTTGAGCAGTTCTTC. Translation gives CASKGLAGDFEQFF.

This clonotype was detected ten times or more. The V and J genes are TRBV12-3 or TRBV12-4 and TRBJ2-7; tentatively, D is TRBD1 or TRBD2 (5 bases each). V was trimmed by 3 bases and J by 3 bases, leaving 12 bases between them. The CDR3 has 14 residues. CDR3 in DNA: TGTGCCAGCAGTTTGAGGGACCCCGGCTACGAGCAGTACTTC. Amino acids: CASSLRDPGYEQYF.

This clonotype was seen repeatedly, ten times or more. The chain uses TRBV28 and TRBJ2-7; 7 positions agree with TRBD2. This CDR3 is 17 amino acids long. The V and J ends lost 5 bases and 3 bases, in that order; junction bases with no gene match: 16. Germline V CDR1 and CDR2: MDHEN, SYDVKM. Here the CDR3 DNA reads TGTGCCAGCAGTACCCACCACGCCGTGAGCGGGATCTACGAGCAGTACTTC. It translates to CASSTHHAVSGIYEQYF.

This clonotype was seen only a few times. This chain links TRBV5-8 with TRBJ1-1; TRBD1 is a possible D gene (6 bases). The germline gives CDR1 SGHTS, CDR2 YDEGEE. V was clipped by 0 bases and J by 5 bases, with 11 bases between them. CDR3 length: 14 amino acids. CDR3 residues: CASSLGRGETEAFF. DNA for the CDR3: TGTGCCAGCAGCTTGGGCAGGGGAGAAACTGAAGCTTTCTTT.

The chain uses TRBV27 and TRBJ2-3; no firm D call. Trimming removed 6 bases from V and 1 base from J, with 11 bases in between. Looked up from germline, CDR1 is MNHEY and CDR2 is SMNVEV (reference sequence). The CDR3 is made up of 14 amino acids. CDR3 DNA: TGTGCCAGCAGCCATAATGGTGGCACAGATACGCAGTATTTT. The encoded protein is CASSHNGGTDTQYF.

This clonotype was detected ten times or more. V usage is TRBV29-1 and J usage is TRBJ1-1; D not resolved. V lost 7 bases to trimming and J lost 0 bases, with 12 bases between them. The CDR3 has 13 amino acids. CDR1 is SQVTM and CDR2 is ANQGSEA in the germline V gene. The CDR3 bases are TGCAGCGCAGGACGGAACATGAACACTGAAGCTTTCTTT. It yields the protein CSAGRNMNTEAFF.

CDR3: CASADRVYGYTF. DNA for the CDR3: TGTGCCAGCGCGGACAGGGTTTATGGCTACACCTTC. The rearrangement uses TRBV28 and TRBJ1-2; TRBD1 matches at 8 bases. The CDR3 length is 12 residues. CDR1 is MDHEN and CDR2 is SYDVKM in the germline V gene. The V and J ends lost 8 bases and 5 bases, in that order; junction bases with no gene match: 4.

The gene calls are TRBV4-1 and TRBJ2-2; D gene ambiguous. The germline CDR1 and CDR2 sequences are MGHRA and YSYEKL. The CDR3 extends over 15 amino acids. Trimming left V 0 bases short and J 6 bases short, with 11 bases between. Written as DNA, the CDR3 is TGCGCCAGCAGCCAAGATCCAAGGGTCCCCGGGGAGCTGTTTTTT. Translation gives CASSQDPRVPGELFF.

V and J are TRBV20-1 and TRBJ2-1, with D perhaps TRBD1 or TRBD2 (8 bases each). Trimming pared 3 bases from V and 6 bases from J, leaving 42 bases between. The CDR3 is 23 residues long. Germline CDR1 reads DFQATT; CDR2 reads SNEGSKA (reference sequence). The chain's CDR3 is CSARGNRGLTGTRSRFGVNEQFF. CDR3 DNA sequence: TGCAGTGCTAGGGGGAACAGGGGGTTAACCGGGACTAGATCACGGTTTGGAGTCAATGAGCAGTTCTTC.

This clonotype appeared many times. The chain recombines TRBV2 with TRBJ2-1; D is perhaps TRBD2 (6 bases). The germline V gene has CDR1 SNHLY and CDR2 FYNNEI. The CDR3 extends over 12 amino acids. Trimming cost V 7 bases and J 6 bases, with 10 bases left between them. DNA for the CDR3: TGTGCCAGCACCGGGACTTTCAATGAGCAGTTCTTC. This translates into CASTGTFNEQFF.